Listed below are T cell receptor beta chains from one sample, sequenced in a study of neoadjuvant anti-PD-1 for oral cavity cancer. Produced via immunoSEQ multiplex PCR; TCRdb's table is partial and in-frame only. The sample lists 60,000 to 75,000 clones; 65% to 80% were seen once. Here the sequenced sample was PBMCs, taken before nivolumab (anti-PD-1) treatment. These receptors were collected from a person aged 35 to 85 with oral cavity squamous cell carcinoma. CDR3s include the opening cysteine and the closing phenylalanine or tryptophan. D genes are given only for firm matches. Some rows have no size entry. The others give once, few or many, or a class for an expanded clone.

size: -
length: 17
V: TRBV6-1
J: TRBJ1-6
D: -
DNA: TGTGCCAGCAGTGAATTTCCCCCGAGCTCCTATAATTCACCCCTCCACTTT
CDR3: CASSEFPPSSYNSPLHF

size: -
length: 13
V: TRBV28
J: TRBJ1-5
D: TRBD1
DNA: TGTGCCAGCAGTCCGACAGGGTATCAGCCCCAGCATTTT
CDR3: CASSPTGYQPQHF

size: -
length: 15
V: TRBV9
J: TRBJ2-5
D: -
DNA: TGTGCCAGCAGCCTTAGTTTTAGCGGCCAAGAGACCCAGTACTTC
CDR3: CASSLSFSGQETQYF

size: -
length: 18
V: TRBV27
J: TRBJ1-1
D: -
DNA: TGTGCCAGCAGTTTCCACCCCCGCGGGGGCGGAATGAACACTGAAGCTTTCTTT
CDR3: CASSFHPRGGGMNTEAFF

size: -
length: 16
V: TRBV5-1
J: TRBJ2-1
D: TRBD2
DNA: TGCGCCAGCAGCGCCTCGGGACTAGTGGGCGGTAATGAGCAGTTCTTC
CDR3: CASSASGLVGGNEQFF

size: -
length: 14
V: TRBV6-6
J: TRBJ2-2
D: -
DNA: TGTGCCAGCAGCCACAAGGGCACCACCGGGGAGCTGTTTTTT
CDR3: CASSHKGTTGELFF

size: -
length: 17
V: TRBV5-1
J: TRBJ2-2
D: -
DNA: TGCGCCAGCAGCTTAGGGGCCGGGACACAGAACACCGGGGAGCTGTTTTTT
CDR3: CASSLGAGTQNTGELFF

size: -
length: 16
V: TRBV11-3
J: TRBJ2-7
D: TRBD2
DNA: TGTGCCAGCAGCCCGGGAGGAGTAGCAGGTCCGTACGAGCAGTACTTC
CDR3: CASSPGGVAGPYEQYF

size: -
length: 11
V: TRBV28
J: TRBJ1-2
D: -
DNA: TGTGCCTGCGGGACCCACTATGGCTACACCTTC
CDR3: CACGTHYGYTF

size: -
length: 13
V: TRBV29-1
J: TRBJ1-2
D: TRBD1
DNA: TGCAGCACTCGGGACAGGGGTTATGATGGCTACACCTTC
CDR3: CSTRDRGYDGYTF

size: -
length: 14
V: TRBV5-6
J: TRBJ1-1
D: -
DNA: TGTGCCAGCAGCTTGGGGCGCAGGAACACTGAAGCTTTCTTT
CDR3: CASSLGRRNTEAFF

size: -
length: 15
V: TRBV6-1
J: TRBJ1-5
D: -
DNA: TGTGCCAGCAGTCAAAGCCCAGGGACGAATCAGCCCCAGCATTTT
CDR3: CASSQSPGTNQPQHF

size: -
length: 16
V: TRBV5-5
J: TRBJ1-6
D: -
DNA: TGTGCCAGCAGCTTGTACTCCAGCTCCTATAATTCACCCCTCCACTTT
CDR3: CASSLYSSSYNSPLHF

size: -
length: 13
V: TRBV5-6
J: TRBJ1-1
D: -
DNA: TGTGCCAGCAGCTCCCCAGGGAACACTGAAGCTTTCTTT
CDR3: CASSSPGNTEAFF

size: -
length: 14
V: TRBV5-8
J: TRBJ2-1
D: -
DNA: TGTGCCAGCATCCCTAGGGGTTTGGGCAATGAGCAGTTCTTC
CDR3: CASIPRGLGNEQFF

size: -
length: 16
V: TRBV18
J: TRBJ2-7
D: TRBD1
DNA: TGTGCCAGCTCACCGACTCGGCTCGACAGGGGTTACGAGCAGTACTTC
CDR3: CASSPTRLDRGYEQYF

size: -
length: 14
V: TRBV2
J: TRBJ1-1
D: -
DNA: TGTGCCAGCAGTGATTGGGAAGGGTACACTGAAGCTTTCTTT
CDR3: CASSDWEGYTEAFF

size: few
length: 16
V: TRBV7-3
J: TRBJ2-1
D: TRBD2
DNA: TGTGCCAGCAGCTTAAGGGCTAGCGGAGTTGAGAATGAGCAGTTCTTC
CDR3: CASSLRASGVENEQFF

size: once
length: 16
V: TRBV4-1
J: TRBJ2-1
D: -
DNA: TGCGCCAGCAGCCCCACGGACAGGAGGGGGTACAATGAGCAGTTCTTC
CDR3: CASSPTDRRGYNEQFF

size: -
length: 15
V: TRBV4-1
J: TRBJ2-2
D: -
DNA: TGCGCCAGCAGCCAAGTATTACAGAACACCGGGGAGCTGTTTTTT
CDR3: CASSQVLQNTGELFF

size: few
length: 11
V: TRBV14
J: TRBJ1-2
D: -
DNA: TGTGCCAGCAGCCAAGTATCCGGCTACACCTTC
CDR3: CASSQVSGYTF

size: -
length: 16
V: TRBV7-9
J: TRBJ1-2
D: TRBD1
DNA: TGTGCCAGCAGCTTAGCCCTAGACAGGGGGCGACGGGGCTACACCTTC
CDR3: CASSLALDRGRRGYTF

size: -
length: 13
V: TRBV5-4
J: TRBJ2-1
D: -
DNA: TGTGCCAGCAGCTTTGTAGGCGAGGGTGAGCAGTTCTTC
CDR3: CASSFVGEGEQFF

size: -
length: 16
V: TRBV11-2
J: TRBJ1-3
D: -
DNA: TGTGCCAGCAGCCTTCCGGGGGTAATCTCTGGAAACACCATATATTTT
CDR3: CASSLPGVISGNTIYF

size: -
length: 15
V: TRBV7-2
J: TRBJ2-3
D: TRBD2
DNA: TGTGCCAGCAGCCAACCGGGACTAGCCACAGATACGCAGTATTTT
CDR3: CASSQPGLATDTQYF

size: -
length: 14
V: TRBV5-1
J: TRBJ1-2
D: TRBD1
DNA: TGCGCCAGCAGCAACCGGGCCAGGGGGGATGGCTACACCTTC
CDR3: CASSNRARGDGYTF

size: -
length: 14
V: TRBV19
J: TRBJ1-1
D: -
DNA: TGTGCCAGTAGTATATTTCGGGACCCCACTGAAGCTTTCTTT
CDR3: CASSIFRDPTEAFF

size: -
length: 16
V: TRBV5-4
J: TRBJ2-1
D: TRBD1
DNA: TGTGCCAGCAGCTTGGCTTGGGGGACAGGGGACAATGAGCAGTTCTTC
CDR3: CASSLAWGTGDNEQFF